Listed here are 24 T cell receptor beta chains from one sample, sequenced in a study of OX40 agonist ivuxolimab in advanced cancers. Repertoires were generated with immunoSEQ multiplex PCR, while TCRdb's copy carries only in-frame clones and drops some. The sample contains around 84,000 clones, under 95% of which appear only once. The material sequenced was CD4+ or CD8+ T cells sorted from blood, taken in a trial of the OX40 agonist ivuxolimab. All receptors come from an adult with an advanced solid tumor such as melanoma, head and neck, liver or kidney cancer.

The V call is TRBV9, the J call TRBJ2-7; 8 bases fit TRBD1. V shed 0 bases, J shed 3 bases, and the junction held 2 bases outside the gene matches. Germline assignment: CDR1 SGDLS and CDR2 YYNGEE. The CDR3 contains 14 residues. The CDR3 spells CASSVGQGYYEQYF. DNA of the CDR3: TGTGCCAGCAGCGTAGGACAGGGGTACTACGAGCAGTACTTC.

This chain connects TRBV28 to TRBJ2-4; TRBD2 is a possible D gene (5 bases). Germline V gene data show CDR1 as MDHEN and CDR2 as SYDVKM. Trimming left V 7 bases short and J 7 bases short, with 14 bases between. This CDR3 has 13 amino acids. The CDR3 sequence is CASTVRGYNIQYF. For the CDR3, the DNA is TGTGCCAGCACCGTGCGAGGGTACAACATTCAGTACTTC.

Remarks on this clone: Compared with germline, one end of the junction differs, possibly owing to a read error. The chain links TRBV11-3 to TRBJ2-7; no firm D call. Germline values: CDR1 SGHNT, CDR2 YENEEA. The CDR3 runs to 11 residues. The CDR3 loop is CASSPSDEQYF. Here the CDR3 DNA reads TGTGCCAGCAGCCCCTCCGACGAGCAGTACTTC.

V gene TRBV6-5 combines with J gene TRBJ1-4, with D unresolved. Trimming removed 6 bases at V and 5 bases at J, with 10 bases between. This CDR3 region has 13 residues. The V gene's germline CDR1 is MNHEY and CDR2 SVGAGI. The CDR3 nucleotides read TGTGCCAGCAGCCGGACCGTCAATGAAAAACTGTTTTTT. Its protein product is CASSRTVNEKLFF.

This CDR3 is CASSQANYGYTF. The CDR3 DNA follows: TGTGCCAGCAGCCAAGCTAACTATGGCTACACCTTC. V and J are TRBV25-1 and TRBJ1-2, with unresolved D. Trimming left V 6 bases short and J 0 bases short, with 5 bases between. The CDR3 has 12 amino acids. Germline values: CDR1 MGHDK, CDR2 SYGVNS.

V and J are TRBV6-7 and TRBJ1-3; D is undetermined. Being an ORF, TRBV6-7 has a function that is uncertain. This CDR3 is 15 amino acids long. V gave up 5 bases and J gave up 1 base, with 12 bases separating them. CDR3 nucleotides: TGTGCCAGCAGTACCCCAGGATCTTCTGGAAACACCATATATTTT. As protein: CASSTPGSSGNTIYF.

The genes are TRBV5-1 and TRBJ2-5; TRBD1 matches 7 bases. CDR1 is SGHRS and CDR2 is YFSETQ in the germline V gene. V was clipped by 1 base and J by 1 base; unmatched bases: 7. The CDR3 runs to 16 residues. The CDR3 here is CASSLRIGTAQETQYF. Written as DNA, the CDR3 is TGCGCCAGCAGCTTGAGAATTGGGACAGCCCAAGAGACCCAGTACTTC.

This sequence joins TRBV6-5 and TRBJ1-1; 8 nucleotides match TRBD1. Germline V gives CDR1 MNHEY, CDR2 SVGAGI. V lost 7 bases and J lost 1; bases outside the gene matches: 5. There are 14 residues in the CDR3. Here the CDR3 reads CASTLGQGNTEAFF. DNA for the CDR3: TGTGCCAGCACCCTAGGACAGGGGAACACTGAAGCTTTCTTT.

This rearrangement joins TRBV7-2 to TRBJ2-7; 13 bases map to TRBD2. Germline CDR1 SGHTA, CDR2 FQGNSA. CDR3 length equals 15 residues. V trimming: 5 bases; J trimming: 5 bases; junction bases outside the gene matches: 6. The CDR3 bases are TGTGCCAGCAGCGTGACTAGCGGGAGGAGGGACGAGCAGTACTTC. Translated: CASSVTSGRRDEQYF.

The V call is TRBV11-3, the J call TRBJ1-1; D unclear. Between the trimmed V and J ends, which lost 3 bases and 1 base, there was a span of 12 bases. This CDR3 is 15 amino acids long. The germline gives CDR1 SGHNT, CDR2 YENEEA. The DNA of the CDR3 is TGTGCCAGCAGCTTTGCGGGGTCTTCGAACACTGAAGCTTTCTTT. Its protein is CASSFAGSSNTEAFF.

In nucleotides, the CDR3 is TGTGCCAGTAGTAGGTCTTACTCTGGAAACACCATATATTTT. Its protein is CASSRSYSGNTIYF. The chain carries TRBV19 and TRBJ1-3; D not resolved. The V end was cut by 4 bases, the J end by 0 bases, with 7 bases between. The CDR3 is 14 residues long. Germline V gene lookup returns CDR1 LNHDA and CDR2 SQIVND (reference sequence).

The rearrangement joins TRBV6-6 to TRBJ2-1; 13 bases are shared with TRBD2. The junction had 5 bases not matched to a gene; V was cut back by 7 bases and J by 5 bases. Germline V gives CDR1 MNHNY, CDR2 SVGAGI (reference sequence). This CDR3 comprises 15 residues. CDR3 DNA sequence: TGTGCCAGCATTCTCGGGACTAGCGGGAACAATGAGCAGTTCTTC. Translation: CASILGTSGNNEQFF.

V and J are TRBV9 and TRBJ2-4; D remains ambiguous. Trimming cost V 0 bases and J 0 bases, with 7 bases left between them. This CDR3 spans 15 amino acids. Germline assignment: CDR1 SGDLS and CDR2 YYNGEE. CDR3 region: CASSVGSLAKNIQYF. In DNA form, the CDR3 reads TGTGCCAGCAGCGTAGGGTCATTAGCCAAAAACATTCAGTACTTC. The full variable domain, completed using reference TRBV9 and TRBJ2-4, is DSGVTQTPKHLITATGQRVTLRCSPRSGDLSVYWYQQSLDQGLQFLIQYYNGEERAKGNILERFSAQQFPDLHSELNLSSLELGDSALYFCASSVGSLAKNIQYFGAGTRLSVL.

The chain carries TRBV5-1 and TRBJ2-3; D is perhaps TRBD2 (6 bases). The CDR3 extends over 14 amino acids. The germline V gene encodes CDR1 SGHRS and CDR2 YFSETQ. Trimming left V 2 bases short and J 1 base short, with 8 bases between. The CDR3 spells CASSFPGGTDTQYF. In DNA, the CDR3 is TGCGCCAGCAGCTTCCCGGGAGGCACAGATACGCAGTATTTT.

This chain joins TRBV19 and TRBJ1-2; 10 bases fit TRBD1. CDR1 is LNHDA, CDR2 SQIVND, per germline (reference sequence). This CDR3 has 13 amino acids. V shed 7 bases and J 5 bases; nucleotides not matched to a gene: 4. The CDR3 spells CASNRDRGYGYTF. The CDR3 region has the DNA TGTGCCAGTAATCGGGACAGGGGATATGGCTACACCTTC.

CDR3 sequence (DNA): TGTGCCAGCTCACCGGGGACCAACACTGAAGCTTTCTTT. Translation gives CASSPGTNTEAFF. The V call is TRBV18, the J call TRBJ1-1, with a tentative D call TRBD1 (5 bases). The CDR3 is 13 amino acids. Trimming removed 3 bases at V and 2 bases at J, with 7 bases between. The germline V gene encodes CDR1 KGHSH and CDR2 LQKENI. Using reference TRBV18 and TRBJ1-1 for the parts outside the CDR3, the full variable domain is NAGVMQNPRHLVRRRGQEARLRCSPMKGHSHVYWYRQLPEEGLKFMVYLQKENIIDESGMPKERFSAEFPKEGPSILRIQQVVRGDSAAYFCASSPGTNTEAFFGQGTRLTVV.

As for this clone: A junction end diverges from the germline sequence, so it may reflect a read error. This chain joins TRBV6-5 and TRBJ1-4; 7 bases agree with TRBD1. This CDR3 is 14 amino acids long. Germline V gives CDR1 MNHEY, CDR2 SVGAGI. CDR3 amino acids: CASSDSTGEEKLFF. CDR3 bases: TGTGCCAGCAGTGACTCTACAGGGGAGGAAAAACTGTTTTTT.

The rearrangement uses TRBV7-6 and TRBJ1-5, with D uncertain. The CDR3 runs to 14 residues. Trimming stripped 2 bases from V and 6 bases from J, with 11 bases between. Germline loops: CDR1 SGHVS, CDR2 FNYEAQ. CDR3 nucleotide sequence: TGTGCCAGCAGCTTACTAGGGTTGTTTCAGCCCCAGCATTTT. It specifies CASSLLGLFQPQHF.

The gene calls are TRBV5-1 and TRBJ2-1; D unresolved. CDR3 size: 14 residues. Trimming pared 0 bases from V and 3 bases from J, leaving 7 bases between. CDR1 and CDR2 from the germline V gene are SGHRS and YFSETQ. CDR3 coding DNA: TGCGCCAGCAGCTTGGATAGCTTCTACAATGAGCAGTTCTTC. This gives the protein CASSLDSFYNEQFF.

V gene TRBV5-1 combines with J gene TRBJ2-3; maybe TRBD1 (6 bases). The CDR3 runs to 14 residues. Per the germline V gene, CDR1 is SGHRS and CDR2 is YFSETQ. Between the trimmed V and J ends, which lost 6 bases and 2 bases, there was a span of 13 bases. The CDR3 DNA reads TGCGCCAGCACGCAACAGGGAACCACAGATACGCAGTATTTT. It yields the protein CASTQQGTTDTQYF. The complete variable domain, with remaining parts taken from reference TRBV5-1 and TRBJ2-3, reads KAGVTQTPRYLIKTRGQQVTLSCSPISGHRSVSWYQQTPGQGLQFLFEYFSETQRNKGNFPGRFSGRQFSNSRSEMNVSTLELGDSALYLCASTQQGTTDTQYFGPGTRLTVL.

V and J are TRBV27 and TRBJ2-1; 7 bases align to TRBD2. Germline CDR1 is MNHEY and CDR2 is SMNVEV (reference sequence). The CDR3 totals 15 residues. The CDR3 loop is CPGGPSGIAYNEQFF. The CDR3 bases are TGTCCTGGTGGGCCCAGCGGGATCGCCTACAATGAGCAGTTCTTC.

This chain connects TRBV2 to TRBJ2-1, with a possible D match to TRBD2 (6 bases). Germline loops: CDR1 SNHLY, CDR2 FYNNEI. The CDR3 extends over 14 amino acids. V dropped 7 bases and J dropped 0 bases, with 10 bases sitting between them. This CDR3 reads CASKAGSSYNEQFF. CDR3 DNA sequence: TGTGCCAGCAAGGCGGGAAGCTCCTACAATGAGCAGTTCTTC.

This chain joins TRBV5-5 and TRBJ1-2; D perhaps matches TRBD1 (6 bases). The ends were cut back, 0 bases at V and 5 bases at J, with 11 bases in the middle. The germline CDR1 and CDR2 sequences are SGHKS and YYEKEE (reference sequence). There are 14 residues in the CDR3. CDR3 nucleotides: TGTGCCAGCAGCTTGGTGACAACAGGGTATGGCTACACCTTC. It specifies CASSLVTTGYGYTF.

The rearrangement joins TRBV18 to TRBJ2-1; 7 bases fit TRBD2. The CDR3 totals 17 residues. The germline CDR1 and CDR2 sequences are KGHSH and LQKENI. The J segment lost 6 bases and the V segment lost 0 bases, leaving 11 bases of the junction unmatched. In DNA, the CDR3 is TGTGCCAGCTCACCACCAGGCGCGGGAGTGGGCGTCAATGAGCAGTTCTTC. It yields the protein CASSPPGAGVGVNEQFF.